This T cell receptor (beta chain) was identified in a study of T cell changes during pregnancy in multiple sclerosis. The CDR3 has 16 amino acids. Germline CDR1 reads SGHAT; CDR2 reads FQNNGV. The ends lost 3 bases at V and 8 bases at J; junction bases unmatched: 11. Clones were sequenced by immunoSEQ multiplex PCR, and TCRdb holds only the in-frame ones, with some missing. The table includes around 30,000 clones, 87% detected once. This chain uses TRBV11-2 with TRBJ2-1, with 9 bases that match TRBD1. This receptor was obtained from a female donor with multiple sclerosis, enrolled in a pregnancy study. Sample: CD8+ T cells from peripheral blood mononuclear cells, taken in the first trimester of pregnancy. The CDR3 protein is CASSFDPGTGLYEQFF. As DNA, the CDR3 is TGTGCCAGCAGCTTCGATCCCGGGACAGGGTTATATGAGCAGTTCTTC.